The clone carrying this TCR beta chain has a count of ten or more. This sample was included in a study of T-cell reconstitution after alpha-beta-depleted transplantation in children. TCRbeta library preparation incorporated unique molecular identifiers. TCRdb used MiXCR to reprocess the PCR reads, holding one entry per CDR3 protein. Among hundreds of thousands of distinct CDR3 sequences listed, roughly 17% were seen once. V lost 2 bases to trimming and J lost 1 base, with 8 bases between them. Germline lookup yields CDR1 MNHEY and CDR2 SMNVEV (reference sequence). This CDR3 is built from 14 residues. The specimen comprised PBMCs from the stem cell graft donor, sampled from the stem cell graft. The chain joins TRBV27 to TRBJ1-1; possibly TRBD1 for D (6 bases). The TCR comes from a human donor who donated a stem cell graft to a child with acute myeloid leukemia. CDR3 residues: CASSLRGGNTEAFF. The CDR3, as DNA: TGTGCCAGCAGTTTAAGGGGGGGGAACACTGAAGCTTTCTTT.